This entry lists 27 T cell receptor beta chains sequenced from one sample in a study of T cell responses to AZD1222 COVID-19 vaccine. Assay used: immunoSEQ multiplex PCR; TCRdb lists only in-frame clones, some missing. The sample holds under 150,000 clones; about nine tenths are singletons and the top ten take 2% to 3%. Specimen: peripheral blood, collected 28 days after the second AZD1222 dose. The receptors derive from an adult who received the AZD1222 COVID-19 vaccine.

The chain carries TRBV7-8 and TRBJ2-5, with D perhaps matching TRBD1 (6 bases). The CDR3 has 14 amino acids. Trimming took 3 bases from V and 5 from J, leaving 13 bases between them. The germline V gene encodes CDR1 SGHVS and CDR2 FQNEAQ. CDR3 protein: CASSFSRGRETQYF. The DNA for the CDR3 is TGTGCCAGCAGCTTCTCCAGGGGTCGTGAGACCCAGTACTTC.

The V and J genes are TRBV29-1 and TRBJ1-1; D is uncertain. Between the trimmed V and J ends, which lost 6 bases and 0 bases, there was a span of 2 bases. The CDR3 runs 10 residues. Per germline, CDR1 SQVTM and CDR2 ANQGSEA. This chain's CDR3 is CSVVNTEAFF. CDR3 DNA sequence: TGCAGCGTAGTGAACACTGAAGCTTTCTTT.

V is TRBV10-3 and J is TRBJ2-3, with 9 bases that match TRBD1. V trimming: 10 bases; J trimming: 3 bases; junction bases outside the gene matches: 17. CDR3 length: 17 residues. Germline V gene data show CDR1 as ENHRY and CDR2 as SYGVKD. The CDR3 reads CATQRREPGQGTDTQYF. The CDR3, as DNA: TGTGCCACCCAAAGAAGAGAACCGGGACAGGGAACAGATACGCAGTATTTT.

The chain is built from TRBV6-5 and TRBJ1-1; D is unclear. CDR1 MNHEY and CDR2 SVGAGI come from the germline V gene. V lost 7 bases and J lost 1, with 10 bases in between. The CDR3 sequence is 13 residues long. CDR3 DNA sequence: TGTGCCAGCAACCAGCAGAAGAACACTGAAGCTTTCTTT. Translation: CASNQQKNTEAFF.

The chain recombines TRBV6-1 with TRBJ2-7; TRBD2 might be the D (5 bases). Germline V CDR1 and CDR2: MNHNS, SASEGT. V lost 2 bases, J lost 2 bases, and 10 bases lay in between. This CDR3 spans 14 amino acids. This CDR3 is CASSEFAGTYEQYF. In nucleotides, the CDR3 is TGTGCCAGCAGTGAATTCGCCGGGACCTACGAGCAGTACTTC.

This chain links TRBV5-4 with TRBJ2-1; TRBD2 aligns across 13 bases. The CDR3 consists of 15 residues. Germline trimming cut 5 bases from V and 9 bases from J; bases unmatched to any gene: 8. The germline CDR1 and CDR2 sequences are SGHNT and YYREEE (reference sequence). CDR3 residues: CASRLTSGGPSEQFF. DNA of the CDR3: TGTGCCAGCAGACTGACTAGCGGGGGGCCCTCTGAGCAGTTCTTC. Full variable domain (rest looked up from reference TRBV5-4 and TRBJ2-1): ETGVTQSPTHLIKTRGQQVTLRCSSQSGHNTVSWYQQALGQGPQFIFQYYREEENGRGNFPPRFSGLQFPNYSSELNVNALELDDSALYLCASRLTSGGPSEQFFGPGTRLTVL.

The chain recombines TRBV5-5 with TRBJ2-5, with 9 bases matching TRBD2. Germline CDR1 is SGHKS and CDR2 is YYEKEE (reference sequence). The CDR3 consists of 15 residues. With V trimmed by 6 bases and J by 1 base, 7 bases remained unmatched. The CDR3 sequence: CASIRSGGIQETQYF. The CDR3 bases are TGTGCCAGCATCCGAAGCGGGGGGATCCAAGAGACCCAGTACTTC.

The chain is built from TRBV2 and TRBJ1-2; 8 bases are a match to TRBD1. Germline trimming cut 4 bases from V and 10 bases from J; bases unmatched to any gene: 8. The CDR3 loop spans 13 amino acids. CDR1 is SNHLY and CDR2 is FYNNEI in the germline V gene. As DNA, the CDR3 is TGTGCCAGCAGTGGCAGGGGGCGGTTGGACTACACCTTC. It yields the protein CASSGRGRLDYTF. Drawing the rest from reference TRBV2 and TRBJ1-2, the complete variable domain is EPEVTQTPSHQVTQMGQEVILRCVPISNHLYFYWYRQILGQKVEFLVSFYNNEISEKSEIFDDQFSVERPDGSNFTLKIRSTKLEDSAMYFCASSGRGRLDYTFGSGTRLTVV.

V is TRBV18 and J is TRBJ1-1, with 7 bases lining up with TRBD1. Germline V gene lookup returns CDR1 KGHSH and CDR2 LQKENI. V dropped 1 base and J dropped 0; count of bases not matched to a gene: 5. The CDR3 runs 16 residues. The DNA of the CDR3 is TGTGCCAGCTCACCACAGGGACAGCCCGTGAACACTGAAGCTTTCTTT. This sequence encodes CASSPQGQPVNTEAFF.

The rearrangement uses TRBV7-8 and TRBJ1-6, with no clear D. This CDR3 region has 15 residues. V shed 5 bases and J shed 5 bases, with 13 bases lying between them. The germline V gene has CDR1 SGHVS and CDR2 FQNEAQ. CDR3 sequence: CASSPRTGDNSPLHF. Written as DNA, the CDR3 is TGTGCCAGCAGCCCGCGGACGGGAGATAATTCACCCCTCCACTTT.

The chain recombines TRBV5-1 with TRBJ2-3; D gene unclear. The V and J ends lost 4 bases and 3 bases respectively, with 9 bases between them. The length of the CDR3 is 13 residues. Germline values: CDR1 SGHRS, CDR2 YFSETQ. CDR3 in DNA: TGCGCCAGCAGCCCGCCGACAACAGATACGCAGTATTTT. It encodes CASSPPTTDTQYF.

This clone was detected only once. The chain combines TRBV11-3 with TRBJ2-2, with D hard to call. CDR3 size: 12 residues. Looked up from germline, CDR1 is SGHNT and CDR2 is YENEEA. The V end was cut by 1 base, the J end by 11 bases, with 8 bases between. The CDR3, as DNA: TGTGCCAGCAGCTTAGTGTTTGGCGAGCTGTTTTTT. Its translation: CASSLVFGELFF.

This chain connects TRBV6-2 or TRBV6-3 to TRBJ2-3, with D uncertain. The CDR3 sequence is 12 residues long. Trimming shortened V by 4 bases and J by 4 bases, and 6 bases separated the two germline ends. Germline V gene lookup returns CDR1 MNHEY and CDR2 SVGEGT. Here the CDR3 reads CASSLPPDTQYF. As DNA, the CDR3 is TGTGCCAGCAGTTTGCCCCCAGATACGCAGTATTTT.

The rearrangement links TRBV27 to TRBJ1-1, with a tentative D call TRBD1 (5 bases). The CDR3 is 13 residues long. Trimming pared 3 bases from V and 6 bases from J, leaving 11 bases between. Germline V lookup: CDR1 MNHEY, CDR2 SMNVEV (reference sequence). Here the CDR3 DNA reads TGTGCCAGCAGTTTCAGGGTTGGCGCTGAAGCTTTCTTT. Amino acids: CASSFRVGAEAFF.

This clone has just one count. The chain has TRBV27 and TRBJ1-6; D gene ambiguous. This CDR3 is 17 amino acids long. V was pared by 0 bases and J by 10 bases, with 19 bases between. Germline CDR1 MNHEY, CDR2 SMNVEV (reference sequence). The CDR3 loop is CASSLSRTAYLPSPLHF. As DNA, the CDR3 is TGTGCCAGCAGTTTATCCCGGACCGCTTATTTACCGTCACCCCTCCACTTT.

The rearrangement uses TRBV11-2 and TRBJ2-7; 7 nucleotides align to TRBD2. The V and J ends lost 5 bases and 0 bases, in that order; junction bases with no gene match: 7. CDR1 and CDR2 (germline): SGHAT, FQNNGV. CDR3 length: 15 amino acids. The CDR3 spells CASSTLAESSYEQYF. CDR3 nucleotides: TGTGCCAGCAGCACTCTAGCGGAGAGCTCCTACGAGCAGTACTTC.

V gene TRBV3-1 (or the pseudogene TRBV3-2) combines with J gene TRBJ2-7; perhaps TRBD1 as D (6 bases). This CDR3 is 13 amino acids long. V lost 2 bases to trimming and J lost 6 bases, with 11 bases between them. CDR1 and CDR2 (germline): LGHDT, YNNKEL (reference sequence). This CDR3 reads CASSQQPGAEQYF. The DNA for the CDR3 is TGTGCCAGCAGCCAACAACCAGGGGCCGAGCAGTACTTC.

The chain recombines TRBV3-1 (or the pseudogene TRBV3-2) with TRBJ2-7, with D possibly TRBD1 on 5 matching bases. The CDR3 is 12 amino acids. CDR1 LGHDT and CDR2 YNNKEL come from the germline V gene (reference sequence). V lost 0 bases, J lost 9 bases, and 9 bases lay in between. Here the CDR3 reads CASSQDRVGQYF. CDR3 sequence (DNA): TGTGCCAGCAGCCAAGACAGGGTGGGGCAGTACTTC.

The chain joins TRBV18 to TRBJ1-3; TRBD1 matches 7 bases. Germline V CDR1 and CDR2: KGHSH, LQKENI. This CDR3 has 16 amino acids. V trimming: 5 bases; J trimming: 1 base; junction bases outside the gene matches: 8. The CDR3 loop reads CASSIRQGPSGNTIYF. CDR3 bases: TGTGCCAGCTCAATACGACAGGGCCCATCTGGAAACACCATATATTTT.

The chain uses TRBV5-1 and TRBJ1-1; 9 bases map to TRBD1. The CDR3 consists of 15 residues. CDR1 SGHRS and CDR2 YFSETQ come from the germline V gene. V shed 3 bases and J 4 bases; nucleotides not matched to a gene: 7. CDR3 sequence (DNA): TGCGCCAGCAGCTCGGGGACAGGGCTGAGCACTGAAGCTTTCTTT. Its translation: CASSSGTGLSTEAFF.

V is TRBV19 and J is TRBJ2-5; TRBD1 matches 11 bases. The V gene's germline CDR1 is LNHDA and CDR2 SQIVND (reference sequence). V trimming: 8 bases; J trimming: 5 bases; junction bases outside the gene matches: 10. The CDR3 extends over 15 amino acids. The CDR3 spells CASDNGQGARETQYF. The CDR3, as DNA: TGTGCCAGTGATAACGGACAGGGGGCCAGGGAGACCCAGTACTTC.

This clone has a single count. The V and J genes are TRBV7-8 and TRBJ1-5; TRBD1 matches 9 bases. Per the germline V gene, CDR1 is SGHVS and CDR2 is FQNEAQ. The J segment lost 4 bases and the V segment lost 6 bases, leaving 7 bases of the junction unmatched. This CDR3 is 15 amino acids long. CDR3 sequence reads: CASSSTGTGNQPQHF. The DNA for the CDR3 is TGTGCCAGCAGTTCCACCGGGACAGGGAATCAGCCCCAGCATTTT.

The chain has TRBV6-2 or TRBV6-3 and TRBJ1-2; D remains ambiguous. The ends were cut back, 5 bases at V and 1 base at J, with 8 bases in the middle. The germline V gene has CDR1 MNHEY and CDR2 SVGEGT. CDR3 length equals 13 residues. In DNA form, the CDR3 reads TGTGCCAGCAGTCCAGGTTTTAACTATGGCTACACCTTC. Its protein product is CASSPGFNYGYTF.

The J gene is TRBJ1-5, the V gene TRBV10-2; D unresolved. Trimming stripped 0 bases from V and 5 bases from J, with 5 bases between. Germline CDR1 and CDR2: WSHSY and SAAADI. The CDR3 extends over 13 amino acids. The CDR3, as DNA: TGCGCCAGCAGTGAGTCGATCGATCAGCCCCAGCATTTT. Its protein is CASSESIDQPQHF.

This clone appeared a single time. The chain joins TRBV18 to TRBJ2-3; 11 bases map to TRBD2. V lost 6 bases to trimming and J lost 6 bases; unmatched junction nucleotides: 8. Germline CDR1 reads KGHSH; CDR2 reads LQKENI. This CDR3 comprises 15 residues. CDR3 sequence reads: CASSTASGGSDTQYF. The CDR3, as DNA: TGTGCCAGCTCCACCGCTAGCGGGGGGTCCGATACGCAGTATTTT.

The rearrangement links TRBV5-4 to TRBJ1-1; 9 bases line up with TRBD1. CDR3 length equals 13 residues. Germline V gene sequence: CDR1 SGHNT, CDR2 YYREEE (reference sequence). V gave up 8 bases and J gave up 5 bases; unmatched junction bases: 7. The CDR3 spells CASLDRGGTEAFF. Here the CDR3 DNA reads TGTGCCAGTCTTGACAGGGGGGGTACTGAAGCTTTCTTT.

V gene TRBV10-2 combines with J gene TRBJ2-2; no reliable D call. Per germline, CDR1 WSHSY and CDR2 SAAADI. This CDR3 is 14 amino acids long. V lost 0 bases to trimming and J lost 5 bases, with 7 bases between them. The CDR3 spells CASSESMRTGELFF. The CDR3 DNA follows: TGCGCCAGCAGTGAGTCGATGAGAACCGGGGAGCTGTTTTTT.